A single T cell receptor (beta chain) is shown here with its context. Its matching antigen is unknown. The data stem from a study of T cell responses to AZD1222 COVID-19 vaccine. Whole-study findings and limits: Baseline antibody screening turned up just six or seven seropositive AZD1222 recipients. The reported proportion of spike-specific TCRs targeting unmutated variant regions was nearly half. Vaccine-associated CD4 TCRs ranged over spike, dominating at 160-218 and 743-854.

The table came from immunoSEQ multiplex PCR; TCRdb's copy has only in-frame clones and leaves some out. This table has 120,000 to 150,000 clones, 89% appearing once. The sample consisted of peripheral blood, taken on day 0 of AZD1222 vaccination. The sequence derives from an adult in good health.

CDR3 region: CASSIEGLAGSTDTQYF. DNA for the CDR3: TGTGCCAGTAGTATAGAGGGACTAGCGGGTAGCACAGATACGCAGTATTTT. The chain joins TRBV19 to TRBJ2-3; 12 bases match TRBD2. The trim removed 0 bases at V and 0 bases at J, leaving 1 base unmatched. CDR1 and CDR2 (germline): LNHDA, SQIVND (reference sequence). The CDR3 runs to 17 residues.